The clone carrying this T cell receptor beta chain was detected many times. Its antigen remains unidentified. Germline V gene sequence: CDR1 SGHTA, CDR2 FQGNSA. There are 13 residues in the CDR3. Trimming removed 1 base at V and 8 bases at J, with 12 bases between. This entry belongs to a study of T cell repertoires in cytomegalovirus infection. At the level of the study: Shared public TCR beta signatures pointed to both CMV infection and a matching HLA type. Study findings and constraints: In two of eight donors, the top clonotype was HLA-C-restricted CMV-specific.

In TCRdb, the reads were re-called with MiXCR into one record per CDR3 protein. The data contain roughly 500,000 distinct CDR3 sequences, about 11% of them singletons. This receptor was identified in a human donor in good health (CMV status not recorded). Some clones in this sample may be carry-over from other donors' samples. V and J are TRBV7-2 and TRBJ2-7; D unresolved. Sequencing used PBMCs. The DNA for the CDR3 is TGTGCCAGCAGCTTAGAACAGCTCCCCCAGCAGTACTTC. It is translated as CASSLEQLPQQYF.